One and the same sample provided the 9 T cell receptor beta chains below, sequenced in a study of cytomegalovirus exposure and HLA in healthy donors. PCR primers comprised 60 Vbeta and 13 Jbeta primers. Clones were sequenced by immunoSEQ multiplex PCR, and TCRdb holds only the in-frame ones, with some missing. The sample lists 95,000 to 150,000 clones, under 80% seen once, with approximately 13% in the top ten. What was sequenced was PBMCs. The receptors stem from an older woman in good health and CMV-seropositive.

For the CDR3, the DNA is TGTGCCATCAGTGGACTAGCGGGGGGGAGCTCCTACAATGAGCAGTTCTTC. Translated: CAISGLAGGSSYNEQFF. This chain connects TRBV10-3 to TRBJ2-1; 14 nucleotides align to TRBD2. The germline V gene encodes CDR1 ENHRY and CDR2 SYGVKD. There are 17 residues in the CDR3. V lost 4 bases, J lost 0 bases, and 2 bases stayed unmatched.

V and J are TRBV6-1 and TRBJ1-4; D may be TRBD1 (5 bases). V lost 8 bases and J lost 4, with 11 bases in between. The CDR3 is 13 amino acids. Per germline, CDR1 MNHNS and CDR2 SASEGT. The CDR3 sequence: CASSVGVNEKLFF. The DNA for the CDR3 is TGTGCCAGCTCGGTAGGGGTTAATGAAAAACTGTTTTTT.

The rearrangement links TRBV12-5 to TRBJ1-1, with D possibly matching TRBD1 (6 bases). V was trimmed by 3 bases and J by 8 bases, leaving 13 bases between them. The CDR3 runs 13 residues. Germline V CDR1 and CDR2: LGHNT, FRNRAP. CDR3 nucleotide sequence: TGTGCTAGTGGTTTAACCCCCGGGACAGAAGCTTTCTTT. Encoded protein: CASGLTPGTEAFF. Full variable domain (missing parts from reference TRBV12-5 and TRBJ1-1): DARVTQTPRHKVTEMGQEVTMRCQPILGHNTVFWYRQTMMQGLELLAYFRNRAPLDDSGMPKDRFSAEMPDATLATLKIQPSEPRDSAVYFCASGLTPGTEAFFGQGTRLTVV.

This clone turned up a few times. V usage is TRBV7-8 and J usage is TRBJ1-2; D not certain. V was shortened by 1 base and J by 6 bases, with 6 bases between the two germline ends. The germline gives CDR1 SGHVS, CDR2 FQNEAQ. CDR3 size: 12 residues. The CDR3 DNA reads TGTGCCAGCAGCTTAGTCGGGGATGGCTACACCTTC. Amino acids: CASSLVGDGYTF.

CDR3 sequence: CASKRQGPPYEQYF. CDR3 coding DNA: TGTGCCAGCAAAAGGCAGGGCCCGCCGTACGAGCAGTACTTC. The chain links TRBV6-5 to TRBJ2-7; possibly TRBD1 for D (5 bases). V was shortened by 7 bases and J by 4 bases, with 17 bases between the two germline ends. CDR3 length: 14 amino acids. The germline V gene encodes CDR1 MNHEY and CDR2 SVGAGI.

As to this clone: The same CDR3 is also encoded by other DNA sequences in this sample. CDR3 region: CASSFQGSYEQYF. In DNA, the CDR3 is TGTGCCAGCAGTTTTCAGGGTTCCTACGAGCAGTACTTC. The V and J genes are TRBV27 and TRBJ2-7; D may be TRBD1 (5 bases). Germline CDR1 and CDR2: MNHEY and SMNVEV (reference sequence). The CDR3 is made up of 13 amino acids. V was pared by 3 bases and J by 1 base, with 7 bases between.

This chain links TRBV4-3 with TRBJ2-7; 8 bases align to TRBD2. Germline CDR1 reads LGHNA; CDR2 reads YSLEER. The trim removed 0 bases at V and 2 bases at J, leaving 6 bases unmatched. The CDR3 length is 16 residues. The CDR3 sequence: CASSQEWGSGAYEQYF. The DNA of the CDR3 is TGCGCCAGCAGCCAAGAATGGGGTAGCGGGGCCTACGAGCAGTACTTC.

The chain joins TRBV6-5 to TRBJ1-2; 8 nucleotides line up with TRBD1. CDR1 and CDR2 from the germline V gene are MNHEY and SVGAGI. Trimming cost V 2 bases and J 2 bases; bases outside gene matches: 7. CDR3 length: 16 residues. Here the CDR3 DNA reads TGTGCCAGCAGTTACCACCAAACAGGGGGGAACTATGGCTACACCTTC. It translates to CASSYHQTGGNYGYTF.

This clone showed up just a few times. This chain links TRBV19 with TRBJ1-2; 7 bases align to TRBD1. V lost 1 base and J lost 0; bases outside the gene matches: 2. Germline values: CDR1 LNHDA, CDR2 SQIVND (reference sequence). This CDR3 region has 15 residues. In DNA form, the CDR3 reads TGTGCCAGTAGTATAGGGGACAGCGCTAACTATGGCTACACCTTC. Protein sequence: CASSIGDSANYGYTF.